This TCR beta chain was obtained from a study of control samples from healthy donors and cancer patients (dated by TCRdb to between 2020 and 2021). This clone was seen once. Which antigen it targets is not known. Per-base qualities were not stored, and no clone one base away is much larger. The library was built by means of the immunoSEQ multiplex PCR assay. What TCRdb holds here is the immuneACCESS table cut down to in-frame rearrangements. Part of the clones is not present; checked against another copy, under half of the missing clones reflect an unresolved V gene, and the others are unexplained. This sample gives some 120,000 clones in total; about 95% of them show up just once. The biggest ten clones account for approximately 4% of the sample. The germline V and J ends show losses of 2 bases and 0 bases respectively, and no gene match explains 10 bases of the junction. Via the germline V gene, CDR1 is SGHDN and CDR2 FVKESK. The CDR3 measures 20 amino acids from cysteine to phenylalanine. Only the CDR3 region is kept as DNA, spanning 60 bases read in frame from base 1.

The TCR originated in a young man in good health. The sample comprised blood. The rearrangement joined TRBV14 to TRBJ2-1; the junction holds 13 bases that match TRBD2. The DNA sequence is given as TGTGCCAGCAGCCAAAGGGCACTAGCGGGGGGGACAAGCTCCTACAATGAGCAGTTCTTC. It is translated as CASSQRALAGGTSSYNEQFF.